A selection of T cell receptor beta chains follows, all from one sample in a study of T-cell memory formation after mild COVID-19. MiXCR, applied by TCRdb to the 5' RACE reads, yields one record per CDR3 protein. This table has hundreds of thousands of distinct CDR3 sequences, 20% appearing once. The source material was PBMCs or a T cell subset sorted from them (not recorded which). The receptors here all came from an adult woman who had mild COVID-19 (a few samples of this study predate the infection). Cell type and time point are not known. Each CDR3 is given with its conserved first and last residue. D genes are given only for firm matches. Expanded clones get a size class; other rows say once, few or many, or leave the size out.

>.|TRBJ2-3|TRBD2|TRBV10-3
TGTGCCATCAGCCCGGGACTAGCGGGAGGGGGCGCAGATACGCAGTATTTT
CAISPGLAGGGADTQYF
>few|TRBJ2-7|TRBD1|TRBV9
TGTGCCAGCAGCGTAGATGACAGGGGGTACGAGCAGTACTTC
CASSVDDRGYEQYF
>many|TRBJ2-1|TRBD1|TRBV7-6
TGTGCCAGCAGCTTAGCCGGGACAGGGCCTGCCAATGAGCAGTTCTTC
CASSLAGTGPANEQFF
>many|TRBJ2-2|TRBD2|TRBV27
TGTGCCAGCAGCTTAGCGGGGCCCGGGGAGCTGTTTTTT
CASSLAGPGELFF
>few|TRBJ2-1|.|TRBV20-1
TGCAGTGCTTCTACTTTGCGGGCGGACAATGAGCAGTTCTTC
CSASTLRADNEQFF
>.|TRBJ1-4|.|TRBV6-5
TGTGCCAGCAGTTACGCCGGACCTTGGGGCGAAAAACTGTTTTTT
CASSYAGPWGEKLFF
>few|TRBJ2-1|TRBD2|TRBV5-1
TGCGCCAGCAGCTTGGAGCTAGCGGGTTTGTACAATGAGCAGTTCTTC
CASSLELAGLYNEQFF
>few|TRBJ1-5|.|TRBV20-1
TGCAGTGCTAGCCAGGGAGTCTTCTCGAGCCAGCCCCAGCATTTT
CSASQGVFSSQPQHF
>few|TRBJ1-5|.|TRBV6-2/TRBV6-3
TGTGCCAGCAACCGGGGGAGTCAGCCCCAGCATTTT
CASNRGSQPQHF
>.|TRBJ2-3|.|TRBV24-1
TGTGCCACCAGTGGGGATAGCACAGATACGCAGTATTTT
CATSGDSTDTQYF
>.|TRBJ2-7|.|TRBV4-1
TGCGCCAGCAGCCAAGGGTCCCGCTCCTACGAGCAGTACTTC
CASSQGSRSYEQYF